The clone carrying this T cell receptor (beta chain) was picked up a small number of times. Its antigen remains unidentified. The source of the sample is a study of CD8 T cells in ankylosing spondylitis. Study-level results: The disease-linked clones had a CD8+ phenotype and low blood frequencies. The study looked at matched synovial fluid samples from ankylosing spondylitis patients. Disease-linked clones were reported to be significantly enriched there. A TCR beta motif of under 10 highly homologous variants seemed to mark ankylosing spondylitis blood.

The CDR3 loop spans 16 amino acids. Trimming pared 6 bases from V and 3 bases from J, leaving 20 bases between. Quantitative 5'-RACE with molecular barcodes produced the TCR beta libraries. TCRdb redid the calling of the 5' RACE reads with MiXCR, one entry per CDR3 protein. This sample yields 250,000 to 350,000 distinct CDR3 sequences, of which around 20% are seen a single time; 7.5% to 9.5% belongs to the top ten. The receptor was isolated from a male donor with ankylosing spondylitis or in good health (not recorded which). The sequencing sample was made of blood, either unsorted or a sorted T cell fraction (not recorded which). The chain has TRBV12-3 or TRBV12-4 and TRBJ1-1, with no clear D. CDR3 in DNA: TGTGCCAGCAGCCCCTCGGGGTCACGAGGAGACACTGAAGCTTTCTTT. Its protein product is CASSPSGSRGDTEAFF.